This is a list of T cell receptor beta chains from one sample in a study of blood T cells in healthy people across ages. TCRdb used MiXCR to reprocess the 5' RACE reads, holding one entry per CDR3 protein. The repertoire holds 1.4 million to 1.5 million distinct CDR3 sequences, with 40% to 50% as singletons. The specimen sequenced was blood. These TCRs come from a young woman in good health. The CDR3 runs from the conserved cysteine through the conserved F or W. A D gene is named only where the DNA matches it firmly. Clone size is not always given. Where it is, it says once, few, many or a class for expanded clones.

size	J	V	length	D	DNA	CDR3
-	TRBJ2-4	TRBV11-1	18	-	TGTGCCAGCAGCTTAGGACGGGACTCCCGGCGAGGCAAAAACATTCAGTACTTC	CASSLGRDSRRGKNIQYF
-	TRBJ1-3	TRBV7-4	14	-	TGTGCCAGCGCCAGGGCCAACTCTGGAAACACCATATATTTT	CASARANSGNTIYF
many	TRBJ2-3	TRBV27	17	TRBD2	TGTGCCAGCAGCCCGGGACTAGCGGGAGGAGTAACAGATACGCAGTATTTT	CASSPGLAGGVTDTQYF
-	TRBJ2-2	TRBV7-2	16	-	TGTGCCAGCAGCTCCCGTAGCGGCGCGAACACCGGGGAGCTGTTTTTT	CASSSRSGANTGELFF
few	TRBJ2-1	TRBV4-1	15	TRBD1	TGCGCCAGCAGCCAAGAACCAGGGGGCATAAATGAGCAGTTCTTC	CASSQEPGGINEQFF
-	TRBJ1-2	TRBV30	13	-	TGTGCCTGGATGGGCCGGGTCCCTAGCGGCTACACCTTC	CAWMGRVPSGYTF
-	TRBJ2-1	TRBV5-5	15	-	TGTGCCAGCAGCTTGGAGAGTGGGAACCACAATGAGCAGTTCTTC	CASSLESGNHNEQFF
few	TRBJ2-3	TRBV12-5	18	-	TGTGCTAGTGGTTTGGTACATTATCCGGGGGCGGTATTAGGGACGCAGTATTTT	CASGLVHYPGAVLGTQYF
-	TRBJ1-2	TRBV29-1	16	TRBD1	TGCAGCGTTGAAGCCCTAAGGACAGGGAGGGTTAGTGGCTACACCTTC	CSVEALRTGRVSGYTF
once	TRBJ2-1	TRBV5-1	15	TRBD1	TGCGCCAGCAGCCTACCCGGGACAGTAAACAATGAGCAGTTCTTC	CASSLPGTVNNEQFF
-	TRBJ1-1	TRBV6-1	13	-	TGTGCCAGCGGCAGGTCTCAGGCTACCGAAGCTTTCTTT	CASGRSQATEAFF
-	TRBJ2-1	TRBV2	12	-	TGTGCCAACACAAAGGCCTACAATGAGCAGTTCTTC	CANTKAYNEQFF
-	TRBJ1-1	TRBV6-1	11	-	TGTGCCACTGTACGGGTGGGTGAAGCTTTCTTT	CATVRVGEAFF
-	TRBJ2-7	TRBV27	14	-	TGTGCCAGCAGTCCCGGGACCTCGCCCTCCGAGCAGTACTTC	CASSPGTSPSEQYF
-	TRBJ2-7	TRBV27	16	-	TGTGCCAGCAGCCTCGCTAAGGGGTGGGGTACGGGAGAGCAGTACTTC	CASSLAKGWGTGEQYF